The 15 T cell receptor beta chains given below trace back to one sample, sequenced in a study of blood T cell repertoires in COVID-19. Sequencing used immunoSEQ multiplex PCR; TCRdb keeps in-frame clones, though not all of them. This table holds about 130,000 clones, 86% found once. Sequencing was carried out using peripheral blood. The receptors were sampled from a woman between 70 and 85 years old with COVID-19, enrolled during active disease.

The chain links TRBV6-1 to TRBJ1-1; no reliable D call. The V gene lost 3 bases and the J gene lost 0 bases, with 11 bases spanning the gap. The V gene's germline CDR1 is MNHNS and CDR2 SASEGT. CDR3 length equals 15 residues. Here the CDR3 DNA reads TGTGCCAGCAGTGACCCCTTACTTATGAACACTGAAGCTTTCTTT. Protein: CASSDPLLMNTEAFF.

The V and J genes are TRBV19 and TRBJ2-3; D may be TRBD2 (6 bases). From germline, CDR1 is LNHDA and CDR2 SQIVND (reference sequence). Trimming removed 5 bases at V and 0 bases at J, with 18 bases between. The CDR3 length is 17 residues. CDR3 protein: CASSPFRGGRSTDTQYF. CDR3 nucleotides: TGTGCCAGTAGTCCATTCCGAGGAGGGCGAAGCACAGATACGCAGTATTTT.

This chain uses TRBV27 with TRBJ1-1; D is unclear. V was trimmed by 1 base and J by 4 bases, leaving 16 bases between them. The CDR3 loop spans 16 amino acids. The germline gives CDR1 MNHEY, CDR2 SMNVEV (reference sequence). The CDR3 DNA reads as TGTGCCAGCAGTTTATTTCCAGGTAGCGCTAGCACTGAAGCTTTCTTT. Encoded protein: CASSLFPGSASTEAFF.

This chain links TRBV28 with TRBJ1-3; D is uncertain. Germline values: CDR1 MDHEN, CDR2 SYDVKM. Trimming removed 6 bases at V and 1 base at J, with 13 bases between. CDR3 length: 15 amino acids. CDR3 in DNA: TGTGCCAGCAGCTCTAGGCTAGGTTCTGGAAACACCATATATTTT. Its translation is CASSSRLGSGNTIYF.

CDR3 amino acids: CASSLGQPSSYEQYF. The CDR3 coding sequence is TGTGCCAGCAGCTTAGGACAGCCAAGCTCCTACGAGCAGTACTTC. V is TRBV7-2 and J is TRBJ2-7; tentative D call: TRBD1 (5 bases). The CDR3 sequence is 15 residues long. Trimming took off 1 base at V and 0 bases at J, with 10 bases between the two ends. Germline CDR1 SGHTA, CDR2 FQGNSA.

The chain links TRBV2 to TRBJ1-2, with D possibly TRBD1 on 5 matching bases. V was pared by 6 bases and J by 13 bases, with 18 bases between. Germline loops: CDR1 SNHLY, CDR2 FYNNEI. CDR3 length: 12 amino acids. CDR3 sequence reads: CASRVGAEPITF. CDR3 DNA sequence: TGTGCCAGCAGGGTTGGGGCGGAGCCGATCACCTTC.

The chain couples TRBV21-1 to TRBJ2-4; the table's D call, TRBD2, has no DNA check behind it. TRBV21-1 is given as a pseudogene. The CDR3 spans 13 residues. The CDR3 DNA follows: TGTGCCAGCAGAGCACCCGGGGGTATTTATAAATACTTC. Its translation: CASRAPGGIYKYF.

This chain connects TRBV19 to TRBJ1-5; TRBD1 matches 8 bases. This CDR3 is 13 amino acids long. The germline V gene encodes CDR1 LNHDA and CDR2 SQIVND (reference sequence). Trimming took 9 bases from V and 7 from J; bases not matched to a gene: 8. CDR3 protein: CASSQTGGQPQHF. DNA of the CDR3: TGTGCCAGCAGTCAAACAGGGGGACAGCCCCAGCATTTT.

The CDR3 DNA reads as TGTGCCAGCAGTTTAGGCACCTGGACTGGCGGCAGACAAGAGACCCAGTACTTC. This gives the protein CASSLGTWTGGRQETQYF. This chain links TRBV28 with TRBJ2-5, with D possibly being TRBD2 (5 bases). Trimming took 2 bases from V and 2 from J, leaving 21 bases between them. Germline assignment: CDR1 MDHEN and CDR2 SYDVKM. CDR3 size: 18 residues.

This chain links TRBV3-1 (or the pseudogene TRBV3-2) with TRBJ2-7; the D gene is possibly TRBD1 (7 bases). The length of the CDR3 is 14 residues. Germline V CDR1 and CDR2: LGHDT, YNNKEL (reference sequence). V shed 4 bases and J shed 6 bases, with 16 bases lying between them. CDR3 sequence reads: CASSPRAGGGEQYF. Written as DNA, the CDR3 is TGTGCCAGCAGCCCCCGGGCAGGGGGAGGCGAGCAGTACTTC.

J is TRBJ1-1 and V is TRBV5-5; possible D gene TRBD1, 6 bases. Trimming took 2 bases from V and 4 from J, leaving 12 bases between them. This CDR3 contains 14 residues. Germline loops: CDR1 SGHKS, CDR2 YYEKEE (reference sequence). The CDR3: CASSFTDRTTEAFF. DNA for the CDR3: TGTGCCAGCAGCTTTACGGACAGAACCACTGAAGCTTTCTTT.

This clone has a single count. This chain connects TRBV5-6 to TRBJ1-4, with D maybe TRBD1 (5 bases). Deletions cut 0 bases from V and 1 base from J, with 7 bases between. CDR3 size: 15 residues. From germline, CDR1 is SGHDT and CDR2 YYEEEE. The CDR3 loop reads CASSLAGGTNEKLFF. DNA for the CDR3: TGTGCCAGCAGCTTGGCCGGGGGAACTAATGAAAAACTGTTTTTT.

The CDR3 region is CATSISDRAAGELFF. CDR3 in DNA: TGTGCCACCAGCATTTCGGACAGGGCGGCCGGGGAGCTGTTTTTT. This sequence joins TRBV15 and TRBJ2-2, with 8 bases matching TRBD1. Germline CDR1 reads LNHNV; CDR2 reads YYDKDF (reference sequence). Trimming at V came to 4 bases and at J to 6 bases, leaving 7 bases not matched to a gene. This CDR3 is built from 15 residues.

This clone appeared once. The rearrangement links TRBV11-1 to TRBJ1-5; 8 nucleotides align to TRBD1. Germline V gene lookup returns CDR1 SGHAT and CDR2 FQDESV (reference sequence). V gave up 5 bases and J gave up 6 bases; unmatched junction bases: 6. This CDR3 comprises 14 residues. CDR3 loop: CASSPSGGGQPQHF. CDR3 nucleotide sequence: TGTGCCAGCAGCCCGTCAGGGGGCGGTCAGCCCCAGCATTTT.

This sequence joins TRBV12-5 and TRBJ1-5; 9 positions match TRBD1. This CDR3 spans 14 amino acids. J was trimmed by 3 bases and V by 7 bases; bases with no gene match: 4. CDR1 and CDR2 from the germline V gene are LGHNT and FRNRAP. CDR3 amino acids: CASAGTGPNQPQHF. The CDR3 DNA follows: TGTGCTAGTGCCGGGACAGGGCCCAATCAGCCCCAGCATTTT.